Presented here are 17 T cell receptor beta chains from one specimen sequenced in a study of blood T cell repertoires in COVID-19. The protocol was immunoSEQ multiplex PCR, while the TCRdb copy is restricted to in-frame clones and leaves out a portion. The sample lists roughly 220,000 clones, approximately 80% seen once, with roughly 1.4% in the top ten. Sequenced material: peripheral blood. The receptors were gathered from a woman aged 40 to 50 who had recovered from COVID-19.

The chain combines TRBV7-9 with TRBJ1-1; 7 bases map to TRBD1. The length of the CDR3 is 15 residues. Looked up from germline, CDR1 is SEHNR and CDR2 is FQNEAQ (reference sequence). Trimming took 5 bases from V and 4 from J; bases not matched to a gene: 10. Written as DNA, the CDR3 is TGTGCCAGCAGCCTCCCGACAGGGATAACCACTGAAGCTTTCTTT. It is translated as CASSLPTGITTEAFF.

The chain carries TRBV6-2 or TRBV6-3 and TRBJ2-3, with 13 positions matching TRBD2. The CDR3 has 16 amino acids. The V segment lost 2 bases and the J segment 2 bases; nucleotides outside the gene matches: 1. Germline loops: CDR1 MNHEY, CDR2 SVGEGT. The CDR3 region has the DNA TGTGCCAGCAGTTACGGGACTAGCGGGGACACAGATACGCAGTATTTT. Its translation: CASSYGTSGDTDTQYF.

The chain uses TRBV28 and TRBJ2-5; 7 nucleotides agree with TRBD1. CDR1 is MDHEN and CDR2 is SYDVKM in the germline V gene. The CDR3 spans 14 residues. V dropped 6 bases and J dropped 4; count of bases not matched to a gene: 8. The CDR3 coding sequence is TGTGCCAGCAGGGAGCAGGGGGTTGGAGAGACCCAGTACTTC. Protein product: CASREQGVGETQYF.

There are a few counts of this clone. In nucleotides, the CDR3 is TGTGCCACCAGTGACCGACAGGGCTACGAGCAGTACTTC. Amino acid sequence: CATSDRQGYEQYF. The chain joins TRBV24-1 to TRBJ2-7, with 7 positions matching TRBD1. The CDR3 length is 13 residues. After removal of 4 bases from V and 3 bases from J, the junction contained 2 bases not matched to a gene. Germline V gene sequence: CDR1 KGHDR, CDR2 SFDVKD.

The chain uses TRBV6-2 or TRBV6-3 and TRBJ1-5, with TRBD1 as a possible D gene (5 bases). The V gene's germline CDR1 is MNHEY and CDR2 SVGEGT. The V gene lost 3 bases and the J gene lost 1 base, with 7 bases spanning the gap. The CDR3 contains 14 residues. CDR3 sequence (DNA): TGTGCCAGCAGTTATCGGACAAGCAATCAGCCCCAGCATTTT. This translates into CASSYRTSNQPQHF.

This clone was observed a handful of times. The chain links TRBV13 to TRBJ2-2; 7 bases are shared with TRBD2. V trimming: 5 bases; J trimming: 6 bases; junction bases outside the gene matches: 12. The CDR3 has 16 residues. Per germline, CDR1 PRHDT and CDR2 FYEKMQ (reference sequence). This CDR3 is CASSRFGGGASGELFF. The DNA of the CDR3 is TGTGCCAGCAGCAGGTTTGGCGGGGGAGCGTCCGGGGAGCTGTTTTTT.

This chain joins TRBV28 and TRBJ1-1; D remains ambiguous. Germline values: CDR1 MDHEN, CDR2 SYDVKM. The CDR3 is 15 amino acids. V was pared by 6 bases and J by 3 bases, with 17 bases between. CDR3 loop: CASSSGGWSDTEAFF. The DNA of the CDR3 is TGTGCCAGCAGCTCTGGAGGGTGGAGTGACACTGAAGCTTTCTTT.

V and J are TRBV4-3 and TRBJ1-2, with 8 positions matching TRBD1. V trimming: 3 bases; J trimming: 5 bases; junction bases outside the gene matches: 8. Germline V gene sequence: CDR1 LGHNA, CDR2 YSLEER. The CDR3 sequence is 15 residues long. CDR3 loop: CASSHIEGQEYGYTF. The CDR3 coding sequence is TGCGCCAGCAGCCATATCGAGGGACAGGAGTATGGCTACACCTTC.

The genes are TRBV12-3 or TRBV12-4 and TRBJ1-5; tentative D call: TRBD1 (5 bases). Trimming stripped 4 bases from V and 5 bases from J, with 9 bases between. The CDR3 loop spans 13 amino acids. The CDR3 nucleotides are TGTGCCAGCAGTTCAGGGTACCATCAGCCCCAGCATTTT. Translation gives CASSSGYHQPQHF.

J is TRBJ2-2 and V is TRBV7-2; 10 nucleotides agree with TRBD2. Germline V CDR1 and CDR2: SGHTA, FQGNSA. This CDR3 comprises 16 residues. The V and J ends lost 2 bases and 7 bases, in that order; junction bases with no gene match: 7. CDR3 sequence (DNA): TGTGCCAGCAGCTTAATCAGTCTAGCGGGGGTCGGGGAGCTGTTTTTT. Amino acids: CASSLISLAGVGELFF.

This sequence joins TRBV7-2 and TRBJ1-4; 7 positions agree with TRBD1. The germline V gene encodes CDR1 SGHTA and CDR2 FQGNSA. The CDR3 loop spans 13 amino acids. J was trimmed by 11 bases and V by 4 bases; bases with no gene match: 7. The CDR3, as DNA: TGTGCCAGCAGCTCGGGACAGTTAGGGAAACTGTTTTTT. This gives the protein CASSSGQLGKLFF.

The J gene is TRBJ2-5, the V gene TRBV10-3; possibly TRBD2 for D (6 bases). The germline V gene has CDR1 ENHRY and CDR2 SYGVKD. This CDR3 comprises 14 residues. Trimming cost V 3 bases and J 1 base, with 9 bases left between them. The chain's CDR3 is CAISDLGGQETQYF. The CDR3 DNA reads TGTGCCATCAGTGATTTGGGGGGCCAAGAGACCCAGTACTTC.

The V call is TRBV6-1, the J call TRBJ2-1; 7 bases align to TRBD1. With V trimmed by 2 bases and J by 6 bases, 13 bases remained unmatched. This CDR3 is 17 amino acids long. In germline, CDR1 is MNHNS, CDR2 SASEGT. The CDR3 loop is CASSEFSRGGYFNEQFF. Here the CDR3 DNA reads TGTGCCAGCAGTGAATTTTCGAGAGGGGGCTACTTCAATGAGCAGTTCTTC.

This chain joins TRBV4-3 and TRBJ2-7; TRBD2 might be the D (6 bases). V shed 1 base and J shed 3 bases, with 13 bases lying between them. CDR3 length equals 15 residues. Germline V lookup: CDR1 LGHNA, CDR2 YSLEER. CDR3 nucleotides: TGCGCCAGCAGCCAAGGACGGGACTTCCGCTACGAGCAGTACTTC. Protein product: CASSQGRDFRYEQYF.

The sample holds a few counts of this clone. This chain joins TRBV5-6 and TRBJ2-2, with D perhaps matching TRBD2 (6 bases). Per the germline V gene, CDR1 is SGHDT and CDR2 is YYEEEE. This CDR3 comprises 15 residues. The ends were cut back, 1 base at V and 0 bases at J, with 7 bases in the middle. CDR3 sequence reads: CASSLRGANTGELFF. The CDR3 nucleotides are TGTGCCAGCAGCTTGCGCGGGGCGAACACCGGGGAGCTGTTTTTT.

This chain connects TRBV29-1 to TRBJ2-5, with D possibly TRBD2 on 6 matching bases. The CDR3 is 12 amino acids. V shed 6 bases and J shed 5 bases, with 13 bases lying between them. Germline V CDR1 and CDR2: SQVTM, ANQGSEA. This CDR3 reads CSVGTLLETQYF. The DNA for the CDR3 is TGCAGCGTGGGGACTCTTCTTGAGACCCAGTACTTC.

The J gene is TRBJ2-7, the V gene TRBV19, with 9 nucleotides matching TRBD1. After removal of 3 bases from V and 5 bases from J, the junction contained 8 bases not matched to a gene. Germline V gene sequence: CDR1 LNHDA, CDR2 SQIVND (reference sequence). There are 15 residues in the CDR3. This chain's CDR3 is CASSIFLQGADEQYF. In DNA, the CDR3 is TGTGCCAGTAGTATCTTCTTACAGGGGGCCGACGAGCAGTACTTC. The full variable domain, with the rest looked up from reference TRBV19 and TRBJ2-7, is DGGITQSPKYLFRKEGQNVTLSCEQNLNHDAMYWYRQDPGQGLRLIYYSQIVNDFQKGDIAEGYSVSREKKESFPLTVTSAQKNPTAFYLCASSIFLQGADEQYFGPGTRLTVT.